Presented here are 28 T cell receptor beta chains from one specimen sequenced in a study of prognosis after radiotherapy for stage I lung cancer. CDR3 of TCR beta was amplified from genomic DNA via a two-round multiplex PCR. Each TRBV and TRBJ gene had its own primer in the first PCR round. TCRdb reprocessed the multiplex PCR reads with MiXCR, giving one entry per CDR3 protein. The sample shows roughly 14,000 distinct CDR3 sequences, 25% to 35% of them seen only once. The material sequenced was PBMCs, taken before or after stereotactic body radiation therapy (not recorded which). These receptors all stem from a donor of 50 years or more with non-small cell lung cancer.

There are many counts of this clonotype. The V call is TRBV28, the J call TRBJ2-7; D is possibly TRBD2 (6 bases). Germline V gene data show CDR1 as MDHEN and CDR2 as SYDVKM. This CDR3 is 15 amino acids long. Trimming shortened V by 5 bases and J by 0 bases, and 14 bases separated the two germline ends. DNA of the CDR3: TGTGCCAGCAGTCCCACCGGAGGGGCCTCCTACGAGCAGTACTTC. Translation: CASSPTGGASYEQYF.

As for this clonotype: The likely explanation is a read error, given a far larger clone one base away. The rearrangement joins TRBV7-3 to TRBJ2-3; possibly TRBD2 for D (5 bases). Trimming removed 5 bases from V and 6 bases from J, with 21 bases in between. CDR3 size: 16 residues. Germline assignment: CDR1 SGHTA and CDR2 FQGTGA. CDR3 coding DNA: TGTGCCAGCAGCCTCTGGAGGTACAATTTTGAGGATACGCAGTATTTT. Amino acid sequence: CASSLWRYNFEDTQYF.

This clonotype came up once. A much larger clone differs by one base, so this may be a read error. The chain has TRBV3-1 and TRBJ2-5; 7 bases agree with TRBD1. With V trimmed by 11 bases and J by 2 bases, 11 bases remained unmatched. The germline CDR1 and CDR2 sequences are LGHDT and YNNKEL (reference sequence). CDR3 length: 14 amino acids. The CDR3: CACTRTGRQETQYF. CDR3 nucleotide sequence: TGTGCCTGCACCCGGACAGGTCGGCAAGAGACCCAGTACTTC.

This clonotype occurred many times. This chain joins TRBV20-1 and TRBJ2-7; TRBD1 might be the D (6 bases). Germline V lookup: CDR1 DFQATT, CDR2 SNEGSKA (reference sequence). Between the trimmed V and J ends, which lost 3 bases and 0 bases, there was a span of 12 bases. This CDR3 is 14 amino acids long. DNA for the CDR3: TGCAGTGCTAGTGTACAGGGCCCCTCCTACGAGCAGTACTTC. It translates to CSASVQGPSYEQYF.

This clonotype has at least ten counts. The CDR3 nucleotides read TGTGCCAGCAGCCAAGACAGGTTATCAGATACGCAGTATTTT. This gives the protein CASSQDRLSDTQYF. The chain is built from TRBV7-2 and TRBJ2-3; TRBD1 is a possible D gene (6 bases). In germline, CDR1 is SGHTA, CDR2 FQGNSA. Trimming cost V 5 bases and J 4 bases, with 13 bases left between them. The CDR3 has 14 amino acids.

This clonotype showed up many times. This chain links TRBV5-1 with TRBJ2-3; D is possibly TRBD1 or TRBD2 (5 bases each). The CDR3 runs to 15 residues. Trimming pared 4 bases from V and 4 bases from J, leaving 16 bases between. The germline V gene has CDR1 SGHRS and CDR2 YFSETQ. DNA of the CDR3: TGCGCCAGCAGCAGGGGACGGACCGAGGCAGATACGCAGTATTTT. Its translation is CASSRGRTEADTQYF. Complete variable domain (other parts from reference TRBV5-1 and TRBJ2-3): KAGVTQTPRYLIKTRGQQVTLSCSPISGHRSVSWYQQTPGQGLQFLFEYFSETQRNKGNFPGRFSGRQFSNSRSEMNVSTLELGDSALYLCASSRGRTEADTQYFGPGTRLTVL.

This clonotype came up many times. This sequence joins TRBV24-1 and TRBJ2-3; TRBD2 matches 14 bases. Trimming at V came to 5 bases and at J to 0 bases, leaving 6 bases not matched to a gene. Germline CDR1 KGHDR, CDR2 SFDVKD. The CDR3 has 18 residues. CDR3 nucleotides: TGTGCCACCAGTGTCGGACTAGCGGGAGGTTCAAGCACAGATACGCAGTATTTT. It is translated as CATSVGLAGGSSTDTQYF.

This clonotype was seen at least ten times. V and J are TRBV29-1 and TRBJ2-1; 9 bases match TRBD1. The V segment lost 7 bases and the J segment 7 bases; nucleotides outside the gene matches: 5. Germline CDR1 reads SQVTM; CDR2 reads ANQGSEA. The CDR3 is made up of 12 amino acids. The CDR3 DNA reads TGCAGCGGACGGGACAGGGTTAATGAGCAGTTCTTC. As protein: CSGRDRVNEQFF.

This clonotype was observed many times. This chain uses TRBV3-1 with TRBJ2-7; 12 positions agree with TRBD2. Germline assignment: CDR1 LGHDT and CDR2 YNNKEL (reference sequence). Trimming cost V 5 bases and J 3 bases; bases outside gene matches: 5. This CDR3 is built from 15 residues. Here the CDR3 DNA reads TGTGCCAGCAGCTCTAGCGGGAGGGCCGTCTACGAGCAGTACTTC. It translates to CASSSSGRAVYEQYF.

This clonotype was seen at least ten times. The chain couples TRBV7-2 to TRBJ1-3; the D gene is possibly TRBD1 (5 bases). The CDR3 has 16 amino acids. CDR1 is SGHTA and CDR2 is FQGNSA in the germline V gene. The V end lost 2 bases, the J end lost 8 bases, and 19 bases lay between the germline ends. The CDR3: CASSLLSVALGDTIYF. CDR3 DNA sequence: TGTGCCAGCAGCTTACTCTCCGTCGCGCTAGGGGACACCATATATTTT.

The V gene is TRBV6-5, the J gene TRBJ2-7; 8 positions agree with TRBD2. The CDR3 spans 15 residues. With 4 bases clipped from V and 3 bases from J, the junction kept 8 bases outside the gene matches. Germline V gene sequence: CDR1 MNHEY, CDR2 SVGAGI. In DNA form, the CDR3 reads TGTGCCAGCAGTTGTCCGGGGGGGCTCGTCTACGAGCAGTACTTC. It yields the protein CASSCPGGLVYEQYF.

The CDR3 reads CASRRNSLNTGELFF. Here the CDR3 DNA reads TGTGCCAGCAGGCGCAACTCACTCAACACCGGGGAGCTGTTTTTT. The V and J genes are TRBV2 and TRBJ2-2, with D unresolved. The CDR3 is 15 residues long. V lost 6 bases, J lost 2 bases, and 13 bases lay in between. CDR1 SNHLY and CDR2 FYNNEI come from the germline V gene.

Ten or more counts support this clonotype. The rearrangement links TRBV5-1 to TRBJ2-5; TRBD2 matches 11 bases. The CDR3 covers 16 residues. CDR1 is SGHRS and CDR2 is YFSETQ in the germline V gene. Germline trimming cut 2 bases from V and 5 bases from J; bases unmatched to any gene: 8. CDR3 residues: CASSLMTSGNGETQYF. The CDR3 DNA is TGCGCCAGCAGCTTAATGACTAGCGGGAACGGGGAGACCCAGTACTTC.

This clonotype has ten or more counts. CDR3 amino acids: CASSRMGGGQPQHF. The CDR3 DNA reads TGCGCCAGCAGCAGGATGGGGGGTGGTCAGCCCCAGCATTTT. The genes are TRBV5-1 and TRBJ1-5, with D possibly being TRBD1 (5 bases). Trimming took off 4 bases at V and 6 bases at J, with 14 bases between the two ends. The germline gives CDR1 SGHRS, CDR2 YFSETQ. This CDR3 has 14 residues.

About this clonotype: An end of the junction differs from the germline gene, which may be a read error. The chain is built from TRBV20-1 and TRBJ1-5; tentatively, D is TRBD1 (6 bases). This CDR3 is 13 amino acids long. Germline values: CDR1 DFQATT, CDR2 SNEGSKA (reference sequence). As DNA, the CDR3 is TGCAGTGCTATGGGGGGGCAGGGTCATCCCCCGCATTTT. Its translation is CSAMGGQGHPPHF.

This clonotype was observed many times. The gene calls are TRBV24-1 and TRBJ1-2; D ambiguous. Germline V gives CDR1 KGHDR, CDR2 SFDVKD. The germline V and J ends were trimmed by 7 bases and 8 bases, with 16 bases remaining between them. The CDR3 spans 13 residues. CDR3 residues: CATRSEEGFGYTF. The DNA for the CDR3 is TGTGCCACCAGAAGTGAGGAGGGTTTCGGCTACACCTTC.

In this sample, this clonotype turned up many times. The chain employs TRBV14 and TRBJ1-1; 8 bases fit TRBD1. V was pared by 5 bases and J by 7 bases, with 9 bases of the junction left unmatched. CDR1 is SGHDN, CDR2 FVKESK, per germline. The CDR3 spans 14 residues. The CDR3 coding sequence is TGTGCCAGCAGCGCCAGACAGGGGCTGGGTGAAGCTTTCTTT. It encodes CASSARQGLGEAFF.

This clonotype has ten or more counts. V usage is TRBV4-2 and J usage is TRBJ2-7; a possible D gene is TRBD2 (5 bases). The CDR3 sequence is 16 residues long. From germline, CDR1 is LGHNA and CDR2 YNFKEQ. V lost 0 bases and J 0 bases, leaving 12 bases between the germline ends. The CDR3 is CASSQDITSSSYEQYF. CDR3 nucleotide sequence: TGTGCCAGCAGCCAAGATATTACTAGTAGCTCCTACGAGCAGTACTTC.

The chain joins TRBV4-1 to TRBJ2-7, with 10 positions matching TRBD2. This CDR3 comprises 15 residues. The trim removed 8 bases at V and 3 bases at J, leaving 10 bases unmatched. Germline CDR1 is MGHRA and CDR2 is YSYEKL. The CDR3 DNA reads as TGCGCCAGCGGCTACCCCCTAGCGGGAGACTACGAGCAGTACTTC. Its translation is CASGYPLAGDYEQYF.

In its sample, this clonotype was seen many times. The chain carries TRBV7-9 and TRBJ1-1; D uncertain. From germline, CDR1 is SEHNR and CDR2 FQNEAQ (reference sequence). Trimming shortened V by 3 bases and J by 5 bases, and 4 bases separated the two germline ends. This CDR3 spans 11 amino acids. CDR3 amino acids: CASSFYTEAFF. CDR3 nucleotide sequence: TGTGCCAGCAGCTTTTATACTGAAGCTTTCTTT.

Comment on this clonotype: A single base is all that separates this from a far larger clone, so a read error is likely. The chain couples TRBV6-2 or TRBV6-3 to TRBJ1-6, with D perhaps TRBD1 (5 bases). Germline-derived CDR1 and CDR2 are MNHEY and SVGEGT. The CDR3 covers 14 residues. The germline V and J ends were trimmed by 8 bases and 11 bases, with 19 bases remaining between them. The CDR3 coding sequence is TGTGCCAGCTGGACCGGGACGGCCAATACACCCCTCCACTTT. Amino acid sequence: CASWTGTANTPLHF.

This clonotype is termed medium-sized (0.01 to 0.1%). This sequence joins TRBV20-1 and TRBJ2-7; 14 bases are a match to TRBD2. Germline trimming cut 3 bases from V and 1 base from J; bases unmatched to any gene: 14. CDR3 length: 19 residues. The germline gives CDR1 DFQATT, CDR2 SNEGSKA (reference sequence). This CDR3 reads CSASLSGGLAGVMSYEQYF. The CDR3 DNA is TGCAGTGCTAGTCTGTCCGGGGGACTAGCGGGAGTAATGTCCTACGAGCAGTACTTC.

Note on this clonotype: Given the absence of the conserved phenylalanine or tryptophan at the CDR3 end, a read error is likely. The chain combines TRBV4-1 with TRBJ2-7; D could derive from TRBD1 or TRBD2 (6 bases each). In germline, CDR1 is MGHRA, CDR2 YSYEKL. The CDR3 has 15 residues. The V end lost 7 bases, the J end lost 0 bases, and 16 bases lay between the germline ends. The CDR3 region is CASIQGTLSSYEQYY. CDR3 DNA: TGCGCCAGCATCCAGGGGACTCTCAGCTCCTACGAGCAGTACTAC.

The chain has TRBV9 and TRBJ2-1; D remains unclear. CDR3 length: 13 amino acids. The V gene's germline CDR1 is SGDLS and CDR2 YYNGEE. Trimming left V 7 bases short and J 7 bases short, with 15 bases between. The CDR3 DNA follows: TGTGCCAGCTTAGGTATAAGTGGTAATGAGCAGTTCTTC. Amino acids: CASLGISGNEQFF.

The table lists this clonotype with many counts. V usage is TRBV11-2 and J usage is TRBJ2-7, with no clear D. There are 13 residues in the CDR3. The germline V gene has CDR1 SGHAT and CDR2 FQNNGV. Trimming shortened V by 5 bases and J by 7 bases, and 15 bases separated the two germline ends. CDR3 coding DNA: TGTGCCAGCAGCCTCTCAACCTTCGGAGAGCAGTACTTC. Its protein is CASSLSTFGEQYF.

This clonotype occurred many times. The CDR3 coding sequence is TGTGCCAGCAGTTTTTCAGGGGGTCGAGAGCAGTTCTTC. Translated, it gives CASSFSGGREQFF. The chain employs TRBV28 and TRBJ2-1; 7 bases line up with TRBD1. V lost 3 bases, J lost 10 bases, and 6 bases stayed unmatched. CDR3 length equals 13 residues. The germline V gene encodes CDR1 MDHEN and CDR2 SYDVKM.

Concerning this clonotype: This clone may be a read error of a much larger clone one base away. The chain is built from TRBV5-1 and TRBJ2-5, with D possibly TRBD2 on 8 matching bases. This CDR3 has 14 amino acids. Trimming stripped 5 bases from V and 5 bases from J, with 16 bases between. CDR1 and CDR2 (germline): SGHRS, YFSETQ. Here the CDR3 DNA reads TGCGCCAGCAGGGGGGTAGCGGGACAGGAGACCCAGTACTTC. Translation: CASRGVAGQETQYF.

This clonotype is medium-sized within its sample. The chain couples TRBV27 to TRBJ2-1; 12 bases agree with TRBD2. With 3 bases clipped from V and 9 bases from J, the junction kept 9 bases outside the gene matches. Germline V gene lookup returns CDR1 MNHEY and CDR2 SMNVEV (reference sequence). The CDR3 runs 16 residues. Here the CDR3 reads CASSFLAGGPSGEQFF. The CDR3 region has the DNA TGTGCCAGCAGTTTCCTAGCGGGAGGGCCCTCGGGTGAGCAGTTCTTC.